This T cell receptor (beta chain) came from a study of blood T cell repertoires in COVID-19. As for the study in general: PBMCs, B-cell-depleted T cells, or T cells provided the cDNA or gDNA that made up the material.

Per germline, CDR1 SEHNR and CDR2 FQNEAQ (reference sequence). The CDR3 is 14 amino acids. With V trimmed by 3 bases and J by 6 bases, 3 bases remained unmatched. Sequencing was performed with immunoSEQ multiplex PCR; in TCRdb, only in-frame clones are kept and a portion is missing. The sample lists some 110,000 clones; less than 90% were seen once. The chain is built from TRBV7-9 and TRBJ1-2; 11 bases align to TRBD1. The source is a man aged 25 to 40 with acute or convalescent COVID-19. Input material: peripheral blood. This CDR3 is CASSFRDRGDGYTF. The CDR3 DNA sequence: TGTGCCAGCAGCTTTAGGGACAGGGGGGATGGCTACACCTTC.